The next 10 T cell receptor beta chains were all read from a single sample in a study of T cells expressing NK-cell markers. TCRdb reanalyzed the 5' RACE reads, giving one entry per CDR3 protein sequence and no DNA. The sample includes about 460,000 distinct CDR3 sequences. Sequencing used blood T cells: a sorted CD56 or NKG2C T cell subset, CD4+ or CD8+ T cells, or bulk PBMC T cells (not recorded which). The origin of the receptors is a woman between 45 and 65 years old in good health.

This chain connects TRBV5-1 to TRBJ2-3; the TCRdb call, TRBD1, lacks DNA for checking. Per the germline V gene, CDR1 is SGHRS and CDR2 is YFSETQ. CDR3 length: 14 amino acids. CDR3: CASSGAGSGGTQYF.

CDR3 protein: CASRRGSRSYEQYF. The rearrangement links TRBV6-5 to TRBJ2-7; the TCRdb D gene call, TRBD2, has no DNA to confirm it. The V gene's germline CDR1 is MNHEY and CDR2 SVGAGI. The CDR3 loop spans 14 amino acids.

The V call is TRBV5-1, the J call TRBJ2-3; with no DNA, the TCRdb D assignment of TRBD2 cannot be verified. Germline-derived CDR1 and CDR2 are SGHRS and YFSETQ. The CDR3 consists of 17 residues. The CDR3 reads CASSFRLSGRRGDTQYF.

The genes are TRBV5-6 and TRBJ2-5; TCRdb calls TRBD2, which cannot be checked without DNA. The CDR3 runs 14 residues. CDR1 and CDR2 (germline): SGHDT, YYEEEE. The CDR3 protein is CASSYWTAVGTQYF.

The chain links TRBV6-1 to TRBJ1-2; the D gene TCRdb calls, TRBD1, cannot be checked with no DNA. The CDR3 totals 15 residues. Germline V CDR1 and CDR2: MNHNS, SASEGT. The CDR3 here is CASRETLTGAYGYTF.

The chain is built from TRBV5-1 and TRBJ2-2. Germline-derived CDR1 and CDR2 are SGHRS and YFSETQ. The CDR3 has 14 amino acids. CDR3 sequence: CASSSLSNTGELFF.

The chain couples TRBV29-1 to TRBJ2-5; TCRdb returns TRBD2, unconfirmable since there is no DNA. The CDR3 totals 12 residues. Germline V gene data show CDR1 as SQVTM and CDR2 as ANQGSEA. This CDR3 is CSVARLGETQYF.

The rearrangement links TRBV10-1 to TRBJ2-3; TCRdb's D call, TRBD2, is unchecked because there is no DNA. The CDR3 is 13 residues long. Germline V gene lookup returns CDR1 WNHNN and CDR2 SYGVQD (reference sequence). The CDR3 sequence: CASVGRAKDTQYF.

The J gene is TRBJ1-5, the V gene TRBV20-1; without DNA, the TCRdb call of TRBD1 cannot be checked. In germline, CDR1 is DFQATT, CDR2 SNEGSKA (reference sequence). This CDR3 comprises 13 residues. The CDR3 spells CSAPQGINQPQHF.

J is TRBJ2-1 and V is TRBV23-1; TCRdb outputs TRBD1, but without DNA this stays unchecked. Being an ORF, TRBV23-1 has a function that is uncertain. The CDR3 runs 15 residues. The CDR3 reads CASSPPGVGYNEQFF.